The clone carrying this T cell receptor beta chain came up many times. Its specificity is unknown. This sample is part of a study of T cells in Graves' hyperthyroidism and ophthalmopathy. What was amplified from RNA transcripts were TCR beta CDR3 regions. The primer set for the first-round RT-PCR of the TCR CDR3 was HTBI. MiXCR was run by TCRdb on the multiplex PCR reads, yielding one entry per CDR3 protein. The table includes 700,000 to 850,000 distinct CDR3 sequences, 35% detected once. The CDR3 has 14 residues. Germline V lookup: CDR1 DFQATT, CDR2 SNEGSKA (reference sequence). V lost 3 bases and J lost 3, with 11 bases in between. The study, taken as a whole, reports: Most thyroid clonotypes expanded above 0.001 were also detected in blood.

Sequencing was done on a sample of blood. The chain joins TRBV20-1 to TRBJ1-4; D possibly corresponds to TRBD1 (5 bases). This TCR was sampled from a woman aged 40 to 50 with Graves' hyperthyroidism. CDR3 residues: CSASEAGPNEKLFF. The CDR3 region has the DNA TGCAGTGCTAGTGAGGCAGGGCCTAATGAAAAACTGTTTTTT.